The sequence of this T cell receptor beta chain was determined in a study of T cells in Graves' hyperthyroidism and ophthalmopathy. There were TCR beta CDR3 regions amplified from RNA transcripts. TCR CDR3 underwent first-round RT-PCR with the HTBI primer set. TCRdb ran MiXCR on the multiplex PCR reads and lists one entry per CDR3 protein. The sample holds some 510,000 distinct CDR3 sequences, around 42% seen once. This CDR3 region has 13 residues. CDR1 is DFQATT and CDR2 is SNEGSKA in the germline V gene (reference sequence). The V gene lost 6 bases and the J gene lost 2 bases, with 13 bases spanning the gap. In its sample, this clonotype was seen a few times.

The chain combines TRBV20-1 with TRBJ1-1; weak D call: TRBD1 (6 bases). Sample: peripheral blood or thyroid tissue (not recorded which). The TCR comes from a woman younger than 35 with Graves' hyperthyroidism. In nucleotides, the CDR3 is TGCAGTGCGCCCGGGACATTTAACACTGAAGCTTTCTTT. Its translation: CSAPGTFNTEAFF.